What follows is one T cell receptor beta chain and its context. Repertoires were generated with immunoSEQ multiplex PCR, while TCRdb's copy carries only in-frame clones and drops some. This sample carries about 290,000 clones, nearly 90% of them seen once, and the ten largest clones take approximately 12%. The data are from a study of blood T cell repertoires in COVID-19. On the study more broadly: Sample material is recorded as cDNA or gDNA derived from T cells, B-cell-depleted T cells, or PBMCs.

Patients at the Seattle site were enrolled during active infection and followed longitudinally. Germline CDR1 is LNHDA and CDR2 is SQIVND (reference sequence). This CDR3 comprises 15 residues. The junction had 6 bases not matched to a gene; V was cut back by 4 bases and J by 2 bases. The TCR originated in a woman in her 30s with COVID-19, enrolled during active disease. The sample taken for sequencing was peripheral blood. The chain carries TRBV19 and TRBJ2-3; 7 bases line up with TRBD1. The CDR3 spells CASSTGQLITDTQYF. The CDR3 nucleotides are TGTGCCAGTAGTACGGGACAGTTAATCACAGATACGCAGTATTTT.